Listed below are T cell receptor beta chains from one sample, sequenced in a study of response to subunit inactivated influenza vaccine. One entry per CDR3 protein, called by TCRdb with MiXCR from the RT-PCR reads. The repertoire includes 700,000 to 900,000 distinct CDR3 sequences, roughly 20% of them detected once, and roughly 10% sits in the top ten. The sequencing here drew on PBMCs from blood, taken 5 to 6 days after vaccination. These TCRs come from a man in his forties or fifties who received an inactivated influenza vaccine. Both conserved end residues are part of each CDR3. The D gene is left open where the match is weak. Clone size, where shown, is once, few, many, or a class for clones that have expanded.

abundance	v_gene	d_gene	j_gene	CDR3aa	CDR3nt
few	TRBV24-1	NA	TRBJ2-3	CATSDLKRDTQYF	TGTGCCACCAGTGATTTGAAGCGGGATACGCAGTATTTT
NA	TRBV5-1	NA	TRBJ2-1	CASSLEAISSYNEQFF	TGCGCCAGCAGCTTGGAGGCGATAAGCTCCTACAATGAGCAGTTCTTC
few	TRBV7-6	NA	TRBJ2-1	CASSLVASPVNNEQFF	TGTGCCAGCAGCTTAGTTGCCTCCCCGGTGAACAATGAGCAGTTCTTC
many	TRBV29-1	NA	TRBJ2-5	CSGRAVETQYF	TGCAGCGGCAGGGCGGTAGAGACCCAGTACTTC
many	TRBV7-8	NA	TRBJ1-2	CASSLGGRGVYGYTF	TGTGCCAGCAGCTTAGGGGGACGAGGGGTCTATGGCTACACCTTC
NA	TRBV20-1	NA	TRBJ1-6	CSALWVRANSPLHF	TGCAGTGCCCTCTGGGTAAGAGCTAATTCACCCCTCCACTTT
many	TRBV15	TRBD2	TRBJ2-2	CATSSGTRHTGELFF	TGTGCCACCAGCTCCGGGACTAGGCACACCGGGGAGCTGTTTTTT
NA	TRBV6-1	TRBD1	TRBJ1-2	CASSPGWQGAGGYTF	TGTGCCAGCAGTCCCGGGTGGCAGGGGGCAGGTGGCTACACCTTC
many	TRBV10-3	NA	TRBJ2-2	CAIRVTGELFF	TGTGCCATTAGGGTCACCGGGGAGCTGTTTTTT
few	TRBV3-1	NA	TRBJ1-3	CASSQRFLGYSGNTIYF	TGTGCCAGCAGCCAAAGGTTTTTGGGCTACTCTGGAAACACCATATATTTT
NA	TRBV7-8	TRBD1	TRBJ1-1	CASTWDRNTEAFF	TGTGCCAGCACCTGGGACAGGAACACTGAAGCTTTCTTT
NA	TRBV28	TRBD1	TRBJ2-3	CASSTQGPDTQYF	TGTGCCAGCAGTACACAGGGGCCAGATACGCAGTATTTT
few	TRBV4-3	TRBD1	TRBJ2-2	CASSWQTGGITGELFF	TGCGCCAGCAGCTGGCAGACAGGGGGTATCACCGGGGAGCTGTTTTTT
NA	TRBV7-8	TRBD2	TRBJ2-1	CAGGSSYNEQFF	TGTGCCGGCGGGAGTTCCTACAATGAGCAGTTCTTC
NA	TRBV12-3/TRBV12-4	NA	TRBJ1-5	CASSFTSNSNQPQHF	TGTGCCAGCAGTTTTACATCGAATAGCAATCAGCCCCAGCATTTT
few	TRBV4-1	TRBD1	TRBJ1-1	CASSQTGVVMNTEAFF	TGCGCCAGCAGCCAGACAGGGGTGGTGATGAACACTGAAGCTTTCTTT
many	TRBV5-1	NA	TRBJ2-1	CASSLVGYEQFF	TGCGCCAGCAGCTTGGTCGGCTATGAGCAGTTCTTC
NA	TRBV20-1	TRBD1	TRBJ2-7	CSATGGLPYEQYF	TGCAGTGCTACAGGGGGCTTGCCCTACGAGCAGTACTTC
NA	TRBV6-1	NA	TRBJ2-1	CASVDLGGVKPNEQFF	TGTGCCAGCGTCGACCTTGGGGGCGTCAAACCCAATGAGCAGTTCTTC
NA	TRBV20-1	NA	TRBJ1-5	CSAAGDPNSNQPQHF	TGCAGTGCTGCGGGGGACCCCAATAGCAATCAGCCCCAGCATTTT
NA	TRBV20-1	NA	TRBJ2-1	CSARGPLGNEQFF	TGCAGTGCTAGGGGTCCACTAGGGAATGAGCAGTTCTTC
NA	TRBV27	NA	TRBJ2-3	CASTISRTDTQYF	TGTGCCAGCACCATTTCTCGTACAGATACGCAGTATTTT
NA	TRBV24-1	NA	TRBJ2-2	CATSDLRLDTGELFF	TGTGCCACCAGTGATTTGCGTCTTGACACCGGGGAGCTGTTTTTT
NA	TRBV20-1	TRBD1	TRBJ1-4	CSASGTGGRLEKLFF	TGCAGTGCTAGCGGGACAGGGGGCAGGCTTGAAAAACTGTTTTTT
NA	TRBV11-2	NA	TRBJ1-1	CASSRDIVNTEAFF	TGTGCCAGCAGCCGGGACATAGTGAACACTGAAGCTTTCTTT
many	TRBV24-1	NA	TRBJ2-5	CATSDPGPQVGETQYF	TGTGCCACCAGTGATCCGGGACCGCAAGTCGGGGAGACCCAGTACTTC
NA	TRBV9	NA	TRBJ1-1	CASSVVGTSFQNTEAFF	TGTGCCAGCAGCGTAGTTGGGACAAGCTTTCAGAACACTGAAGCTTTCTTT
NA	TRBV27	NA	TRBJ2-5	CASSKETGSGGETQYF	TGTGCCAGCAGTAAAGAAACAGGCTCTGGGGGGGAGACCCAGTACTTC
few	TRBV20-1	TRBD1	TRBJ2-7	CSANRGDLHEQYF	TGCAGTGCTAACAGGGGGGACCTCCACGAGCAGTACTTC
few	TRBV20-1	TRBD2	TRBJ2-5	CSAQNPGLGYQETQYF	TGCAGTGCTCAGAACCCGGGACTAGGCTACCAAGAGACCCAGTACTTC
few	TRBV4-2	TRBD1	TRBJ2-6	CASSPRDRGTAGANVLTF	TGTGCCAGCAGCCCCAGGGACAGGGGGACAGCCGGGGCCAACGTCCTGACTTTC
NA	TRBV30	NA	TRBJ1-2	CAWSVGTGSYGYTF	TGTGCCTGGAGTGTAGGTACAGGGTCCTATGGCTACACCTTC
NA	TRBV7-6	NA	TRBJ1-6	CASSLRAGGTSDSPLHF	TGTGCCAGCAGCTTAAGAGCAGGTGGGACTTCGGATTCACCCCTCCACTTT
NA	TRBV11-2	TRBD1	TRBJ2-7	CASSQIRDSPYEQYF	TGTGCCAGCAGCCAAATACGGGACAGCCCCTACGAGCAGTACTTC
NA	TRBV2	TRBD2	TRBJ2-1	CASSEGVLAMNEQFF	TGTGCCAGCAGTGAAGGGGTACTAGCGATGAACGAGCAGTTCTTC
few	TRBV11-1	NA	TRBJ2-1	CASSLTRDALGSYNEQFF	TGTGCCAGCAGCTTAACCCGGGACGCCCTGGGCTCCTACAATGAGCAGTTCTTC
NA	TRBV5-1	TRBD1	TRBJ2-7	CASSISTGTYEQYF	TGCGCCAGCAGCATCTCGACAGGGACCTACGAGCAGTACTTC
NA	TRBV10-3	NA	TRBJ2-7	CAIWDGYEQYF	TGTGCCATCTGGGACGGATACGAGCAGTACTTC
few	TRBV20-1	NA	TRBJ2-7	CSAPTGTYEQYF	TGCAGTGCACCCACAGGGACCTACGAGCAGTACTTC
NA	TRBV20-1	NA	TRBJ2-7	CSARATLGEQYF	TGCAGTGCTAGGGCAACTCTGGGCGAGCAGTACTTC
NA	TRBV30	NA	TRBJ2-1	CAWEGDPSPNNEQFF	TGTGCCTGGGAAGGTGATCCTTCCCCCAACAATGAGCAGTTCTTC
NA	TRBV20-1	TRBD2	TRBJ2-7	CSATGGAGLSYEQYF	TGCAGTGCTACGGGGGGGGCAGGACTGTCCTACGAGCAGTACTTC
many	TRBV28	NA	TRBJ2-7	CASSLTSLQAYEQYF	TGTGCCAGCAGTTTAACATCCCTTCAAGCCTACGAGCAGTACTTC
few	TRBV12-3/TRBV12-4	NA	TRBJ1-3	CASSPGQYRNTIYF	TGTGCCAGCAGCCCCGGACAATACCGGAACACCATATATTTT